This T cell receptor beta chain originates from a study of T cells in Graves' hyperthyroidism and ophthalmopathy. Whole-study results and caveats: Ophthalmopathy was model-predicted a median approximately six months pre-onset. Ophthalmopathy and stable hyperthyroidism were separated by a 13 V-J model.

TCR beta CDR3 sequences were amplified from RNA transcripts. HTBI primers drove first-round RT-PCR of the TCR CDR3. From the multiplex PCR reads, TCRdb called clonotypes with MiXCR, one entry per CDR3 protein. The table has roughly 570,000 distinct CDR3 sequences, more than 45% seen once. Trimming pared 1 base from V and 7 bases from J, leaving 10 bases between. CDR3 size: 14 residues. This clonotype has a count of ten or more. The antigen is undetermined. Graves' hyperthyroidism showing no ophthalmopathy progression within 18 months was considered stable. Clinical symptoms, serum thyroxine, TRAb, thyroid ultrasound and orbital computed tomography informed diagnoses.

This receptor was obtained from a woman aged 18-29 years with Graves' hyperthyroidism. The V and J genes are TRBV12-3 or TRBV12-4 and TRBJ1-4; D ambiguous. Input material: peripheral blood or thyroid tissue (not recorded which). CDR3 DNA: TGTGCCAGCAGTTTAGGGACGTCGGGTGAAAAACTGTTTTTT. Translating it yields CASSLGTSGEKLFF.